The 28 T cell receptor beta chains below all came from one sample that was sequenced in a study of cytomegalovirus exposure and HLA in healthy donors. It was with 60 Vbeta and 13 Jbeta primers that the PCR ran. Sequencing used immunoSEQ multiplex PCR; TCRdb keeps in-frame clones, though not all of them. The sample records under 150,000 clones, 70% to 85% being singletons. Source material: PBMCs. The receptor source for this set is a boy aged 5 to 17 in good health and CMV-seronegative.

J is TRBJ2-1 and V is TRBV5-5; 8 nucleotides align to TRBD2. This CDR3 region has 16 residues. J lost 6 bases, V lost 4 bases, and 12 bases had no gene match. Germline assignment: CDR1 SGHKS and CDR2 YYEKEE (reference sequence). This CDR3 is CASSQDPGLVTNEQFF. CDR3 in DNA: TGTGCCAGCAGCCAAGACCCGGGACTAGTTACCAATGAGCAGTTCTTC.

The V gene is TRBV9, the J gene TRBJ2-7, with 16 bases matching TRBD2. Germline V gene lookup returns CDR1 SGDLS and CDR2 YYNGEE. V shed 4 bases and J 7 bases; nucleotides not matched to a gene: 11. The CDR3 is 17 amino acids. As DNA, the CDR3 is TGTGCCAGCAGCCATTCTGGGACTAGCGGGAGGGTTCATGAGCAGTACTTC. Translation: CASSHSGTSGRVHEQYF.

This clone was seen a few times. The CDR3 protein is CASSPLLGVAEAFF. The CDR3, as DNA: TGTGCCAGCAGCCCCCTTTTAGGAGTCGCTGAAGCTTTCTTT. This chain uses TRBV7-6 with TRBJ1-1, with D uncertain. V dropped 5 bases and J dropped 6 bases, with 16 bases sitting between them. Germline-derived CDR1 and CDR2 are SGHVS and FNYEAQ. The CDR3 has 14 residues.

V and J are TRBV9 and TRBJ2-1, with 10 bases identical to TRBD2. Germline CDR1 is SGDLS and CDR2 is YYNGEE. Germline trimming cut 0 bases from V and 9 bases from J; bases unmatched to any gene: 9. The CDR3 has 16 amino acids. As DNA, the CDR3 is TGTGCCAGCAGCGTAGGCGGGCTAGCGGGAGAGGGTGAGCAGTTCTTC. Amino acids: CASSVGGLAGEGEQFF.

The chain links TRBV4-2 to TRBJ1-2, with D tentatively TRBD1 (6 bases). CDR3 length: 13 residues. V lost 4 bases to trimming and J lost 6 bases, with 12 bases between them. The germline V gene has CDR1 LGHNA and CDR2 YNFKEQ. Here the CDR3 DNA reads TGTGCCAGCAGCCTAAGAGGACAGAATGGCTACACCTTC. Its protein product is CASSLRGQNGYTF.

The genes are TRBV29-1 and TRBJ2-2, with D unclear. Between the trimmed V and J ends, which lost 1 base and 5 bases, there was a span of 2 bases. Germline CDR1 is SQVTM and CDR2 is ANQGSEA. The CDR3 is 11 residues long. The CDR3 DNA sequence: TGCAGCGTTGAAGTAACCGGGGAGCTGTTTTTT. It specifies CSVEVTGELFF.

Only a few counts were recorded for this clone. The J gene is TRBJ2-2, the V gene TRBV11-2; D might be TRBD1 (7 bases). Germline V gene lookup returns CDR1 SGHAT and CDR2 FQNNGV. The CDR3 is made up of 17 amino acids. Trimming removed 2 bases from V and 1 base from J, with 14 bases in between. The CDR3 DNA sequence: TGTGCCAGCAGCTTACGGGGCAGGGGGGTGAACACCGGGGAGCTGTTTTTT. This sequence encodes CASSLRGRGVNTGELFF.

The chain's CDR3 is CASSQDLRGWSGGDTQYF. For the CDR3, the DNA is TGTGCCAGCAGCCAAGATCTTCGAGGATGGAGCGGTGGAGATACGCAGTATTTT. The chain employs TRBV4-2 and TRBJ2-3; possible D gene TRBD2, 5 bases. Germline CDR1 reads LGHNA; CDR2 reads YNFKEQ. Trimming took off 0 bases at V and 5 bases at J, with 21 bases between the two ends. The length of the CDR3 is 18 residues.

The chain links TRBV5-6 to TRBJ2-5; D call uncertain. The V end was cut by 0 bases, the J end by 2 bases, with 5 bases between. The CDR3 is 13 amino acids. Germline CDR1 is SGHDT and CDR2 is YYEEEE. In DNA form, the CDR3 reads TGTGCCAGCAGCTTGGCACAGCAAGAGACCCAGTACTTC. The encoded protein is CASSLAQQETQYF.

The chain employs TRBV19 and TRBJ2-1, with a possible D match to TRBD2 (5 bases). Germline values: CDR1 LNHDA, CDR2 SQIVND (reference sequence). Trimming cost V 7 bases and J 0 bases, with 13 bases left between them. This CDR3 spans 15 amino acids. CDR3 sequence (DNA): TGTGCCAGTACCCCTAGCTTCGACTCCTACAATGAGCAGTTCTTC. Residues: CASTPSFDSYNEQFF.

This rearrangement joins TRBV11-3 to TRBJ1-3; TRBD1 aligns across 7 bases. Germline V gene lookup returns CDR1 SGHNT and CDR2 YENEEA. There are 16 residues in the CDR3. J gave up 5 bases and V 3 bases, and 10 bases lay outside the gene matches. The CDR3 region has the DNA TGTGCCAGCAGCTTGCGGAAGGGGGCGGGAAGAAACACCATATATTTT. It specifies CASSLRKGAGRNTIYF.

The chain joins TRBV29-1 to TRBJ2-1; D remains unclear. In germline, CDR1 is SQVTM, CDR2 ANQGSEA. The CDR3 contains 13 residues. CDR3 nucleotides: TGCCCCGCCATGTTAGCTTCCTGGAATGAGCAGTTCTTC. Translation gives CPAMLASWNEQFF.

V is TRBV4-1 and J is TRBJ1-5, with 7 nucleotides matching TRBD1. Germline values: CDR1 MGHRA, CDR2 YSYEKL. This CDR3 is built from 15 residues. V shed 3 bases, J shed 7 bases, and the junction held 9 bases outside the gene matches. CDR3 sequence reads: CASSQTGTVTQPQHF. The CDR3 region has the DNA TGCGCCAGCAGCCAGACCGGGACAGTAACACAGCCCCAGCATTTT.

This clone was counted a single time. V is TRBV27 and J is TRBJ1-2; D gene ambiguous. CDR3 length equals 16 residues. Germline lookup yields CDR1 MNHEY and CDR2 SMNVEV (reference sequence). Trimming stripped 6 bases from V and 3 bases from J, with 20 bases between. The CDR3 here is CASSPWGGNLYYGYTF. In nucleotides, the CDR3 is TGTGCCAGCAGCCCCTGGGGAGGGAATCTTTACTATGGCTACACCTTC.

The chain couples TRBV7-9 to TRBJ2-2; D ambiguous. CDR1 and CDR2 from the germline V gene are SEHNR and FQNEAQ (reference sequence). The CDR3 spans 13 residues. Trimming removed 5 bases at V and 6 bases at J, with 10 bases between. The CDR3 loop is CASSPHTAGELFF. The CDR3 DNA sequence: TGTGCCAGCAGCCCCCACACCGCCGGGGAGCTGTTTTTT.

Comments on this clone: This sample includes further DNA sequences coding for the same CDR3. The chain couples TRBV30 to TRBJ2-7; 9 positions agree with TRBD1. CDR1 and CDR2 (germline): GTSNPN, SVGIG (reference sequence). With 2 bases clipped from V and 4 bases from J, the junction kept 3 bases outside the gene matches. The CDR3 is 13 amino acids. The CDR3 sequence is CAWSPGQGYEQYF. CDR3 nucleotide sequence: TGTGCCTGGAGTCCGGGACAGGGATACGAGCAGTACTTC.

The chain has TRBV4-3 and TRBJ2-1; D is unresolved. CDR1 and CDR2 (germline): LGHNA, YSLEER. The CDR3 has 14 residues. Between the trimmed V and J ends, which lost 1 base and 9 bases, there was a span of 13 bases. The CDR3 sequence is CASSQAAAVGEQFF. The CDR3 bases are TGCGCCAGCAGCCAAGCTGCGGCGGTAGGTGAGCAGTTCTTC.

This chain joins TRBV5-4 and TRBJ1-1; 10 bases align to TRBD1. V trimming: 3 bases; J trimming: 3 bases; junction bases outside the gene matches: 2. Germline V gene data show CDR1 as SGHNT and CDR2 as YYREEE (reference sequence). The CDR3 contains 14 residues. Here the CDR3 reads CASSWGTGDTEAFF. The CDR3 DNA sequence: TGTGCCAGCAGCTGGGGGACAGGGGACACTGAAGCTTTCTTT.

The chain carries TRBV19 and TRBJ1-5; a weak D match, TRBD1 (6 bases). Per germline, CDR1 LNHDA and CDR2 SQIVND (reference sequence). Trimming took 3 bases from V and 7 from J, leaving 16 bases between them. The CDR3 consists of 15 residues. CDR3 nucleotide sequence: TGTGCCAGTAGTATCGCCCTAACAGGGATCCAGCCCCAGCATTTT. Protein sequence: CASSIALTGIQPQHF.

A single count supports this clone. CDR3 amino acids: CASSLGTGYEQYF. As DNA, the CDR3 is TGTGCCAGCAGTCTAGGGACAGGGTACGAGCAGTACTTC. The chain carries TRBV27 and TRBJ2-7; 9 positions match TRBD1. Trimming removed 5 bases from V and 4 bases from J; junction bases left unmatched: 3. Germline assignment: CDR1 MNHEY and CDR2 SMNVEV (reference sequence). This CDR3 spans 13 amino acids.

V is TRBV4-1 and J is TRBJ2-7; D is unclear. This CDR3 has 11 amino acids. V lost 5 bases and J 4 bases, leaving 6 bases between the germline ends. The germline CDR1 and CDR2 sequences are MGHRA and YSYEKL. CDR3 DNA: TGCGCCAGCAGCTCGGGTTACGAGCAGTACTTC. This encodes CASSSGYEQYF.

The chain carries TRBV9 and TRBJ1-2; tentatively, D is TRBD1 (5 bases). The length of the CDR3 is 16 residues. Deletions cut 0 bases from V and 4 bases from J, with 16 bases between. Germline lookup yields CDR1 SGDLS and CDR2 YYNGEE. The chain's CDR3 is CASSVGWLQGVYGYTF. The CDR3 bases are TGTGCCAGCAGCGTAGGGTGGCTTCAGGGTGTCTATGGCTACACCTTC.

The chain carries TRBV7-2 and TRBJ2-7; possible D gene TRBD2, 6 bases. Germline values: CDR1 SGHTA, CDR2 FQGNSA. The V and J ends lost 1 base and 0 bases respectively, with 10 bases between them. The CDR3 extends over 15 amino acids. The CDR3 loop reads CASSLEVGGSYEQYF. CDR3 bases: TGTGCCAGCAGCTTAGAGGTGGGAGGCTCCTACGAGCAGTACTTC.

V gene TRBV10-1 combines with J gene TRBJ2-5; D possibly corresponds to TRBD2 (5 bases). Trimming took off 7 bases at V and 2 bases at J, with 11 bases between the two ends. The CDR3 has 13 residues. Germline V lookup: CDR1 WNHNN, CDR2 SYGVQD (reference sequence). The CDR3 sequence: CASTSSRQETQYF. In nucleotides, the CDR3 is TGCGCCAGCACTAGCAGCCGACAAGAGACCCAGTACTTC.

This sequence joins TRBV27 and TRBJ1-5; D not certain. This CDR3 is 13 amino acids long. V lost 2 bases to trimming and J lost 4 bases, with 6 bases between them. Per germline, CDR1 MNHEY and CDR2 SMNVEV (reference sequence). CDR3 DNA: TGTGCCAGCAGTTTAATCTCTAATCAGCCCCAGCATTTT. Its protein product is CASSLISNQPQHF.

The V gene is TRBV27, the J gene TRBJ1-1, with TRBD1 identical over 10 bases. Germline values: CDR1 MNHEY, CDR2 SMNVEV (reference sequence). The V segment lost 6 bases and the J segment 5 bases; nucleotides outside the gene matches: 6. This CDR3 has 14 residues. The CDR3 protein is CASRRQGQGTEAFF. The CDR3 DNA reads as TGTGCCAGCAGACGACAGGGACAGGGGACTGAAGCTTTCTTT.

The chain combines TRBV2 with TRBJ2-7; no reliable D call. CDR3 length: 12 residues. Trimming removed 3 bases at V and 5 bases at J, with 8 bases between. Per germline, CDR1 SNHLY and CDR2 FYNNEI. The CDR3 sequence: CASSERTNEQYF. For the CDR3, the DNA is TGTGCCAGCAGTGAGCGAACCAACGAGCAGTACTTC.

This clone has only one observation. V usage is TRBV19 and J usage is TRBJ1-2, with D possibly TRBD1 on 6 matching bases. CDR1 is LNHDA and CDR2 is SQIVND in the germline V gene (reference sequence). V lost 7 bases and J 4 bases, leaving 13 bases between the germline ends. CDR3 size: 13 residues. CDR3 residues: CASTYIGGYGYTF. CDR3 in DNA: TGTGCCAGTACCTATATAGGGGGCTATGGCTACACCTTC.